The 14 T cell receptor beta chains listed next were all sequenced from one sample in a study of beta chain features in type 1 diabetes. Expressed TCRB transcripts were sequenced after all isolated RNA was converted to cDNA. Sequenced by immunoSEQ multiplex PCR; TCRdb stores in-frame clones only, minus some. The table records roughly 500,000 clones, 30% of them present only once. Sequenced input: naive CD4+ T cells from blood. These receptors all come from a man aged 18 to 30 in good health.

This sequence joins TRBV5-1 and TRBJ2-3; TRBD1 aligns across 7 bases. J was trimmed by 4 bases and V by 4 bases; bases with no gene match: 6. This CDR3 contains 14 residues. Germline-derived CDR1 and CDR2 are SGHRS and YFSETQ. For the CDR3, the DNA is TGCGCCAGCAGCCCTTACAGGGGAGCAGATACGCAGTATTTT. Residues: CASSPYRGADTQYF.

The chain couples TRBV11-1 to TRBJ2-3; TRBD2 matches at 10 bases. The CDR3 sequence is 15 residues long. Germline trimming cut 6 bases from V and 6 bases from J; bases unmatched to any gene: 9. Germline V gene data show CDR1 as SGHAT and CDR2 as FQDESV (reference sequence). CDR3 in DNA: TGTGCCAGCAGTCTTCCTAGCGGGAGTTCGGATACGCAGTATTTT. This gives the protein CASSLPSGSSDTQYF.

This clone has more than one count but fewer than ten. The CDR3 region has the DNA TGTGCCACCAGCAGAGAGAACATTCGTCTCGAGACCCAGTACTTC. Its protein is CATSRENIRLETQYF. This chain links TRBV15 with TRBJ2-5; D gene ambiguous. The ends were cut back, 0 bases at V and 5 bases at J, with 13 bases in the middle. Germline V gene lookup returns CDR1 LNHNV and CDR2 YYDKDF (reference sequence). The CDR3 consists of 15 residues.

This clone was counted between two and nine times. The same CDR3 is also encoded by other DNA sequences in this sample. This rearrangement joins TRBV30 to TRBJ1-3; D remains unclear. Germline CDR1 and CDR2: GTSNPN and SVGIG (reference sequence). V was cut by 0 bases and J by 1 base, with 7 bases left in between. The CDR3 has 14 residues. The CDR3 DNA is TGTGCCTGGAGTGTTAAAGGGTCTGGAAACACCATATATTTT. It translates to CAWSVKGSGNTIYF.

The table lists this clone with a few counts. The DNA of the CDR3 is TGTGCCAGCCGGGGGGCCGAGCAGTTCTTC. Encoded protein: CASRGAEQFF. The V and J genes are TRBV7-9 and TRBJ2-1; tentatively, D is TRBD2 (7 bases). Germline V lookup: CDR1 SEHNR, CDR2 FQNEAQ (reference sequence). Between the trimmed V and J ends, which lost 8 bases and 10 bases, there was a span of 9 bases. This CDR3 spans 10 amino acids.

The chain has TRBV14 and TRBJ2-5, with TRBD2 matching 7 bases. CDR1 and CDR2 from the germline V gene are SGHDN and FVKESK. The CDR3 length is 16 residues. After removal of 3 bases from V and 4 bases from J, the junction contained 11 bases not matched to a gene. The DNA for the CDR3 is TGTGCCAGCAGCCAGGGAGGGAGAGCGTTCGGAGAGACCCAGTACTTC. As protein: CASSQGGRAFGETQYF.

The CDR3 nucleotides are TGCGCCAGCAGCCAAGATGTTTCCCAACGGTCCTACAATGAGCAGTTCTTC. Protein: CASSQDVSQRSYNEQFF. The chain uses TRBV4-3 and TRBJ2-1; D is ambiguous. Per germline, CDR1 LGHNA and CDR2 YSLEER. With 0 bases removed from V and 1 base from J, the gap between germline ends came to 13 bases. This CDR3 comprises 17 residues.

This clone was detected a few times. This chain connects TRBV5-1 to TRBJ2-7; 8 bases map to TRBD1. Losses at the gene ends were 0 bases for V and 3 bases for J; bases not matched to a gene: 2. CDR3 length equals 14 residues. CDR1 and CDR2 from the germline V gene are SGHRS and YFSETQ. Here the CDR3 reads CASSLEGTGYEQYF. The CDR3 DNA follows: TGCGCCAGCAGCTTGGAAGGGACAGGCTACGAGCAGTACTTC.

This clone appeared once. The chain employs TRBV6-1 and TRBJ2-3; D may be TRBD2 (5 bases). This CDR3 comprises 14 residues. Germline V CDR1 and CDR2: MNHNS, SASEGT. The germline V and J ends were trimmed by 4 bases and 6 bases, with 14 bases remaining between them. CDR3 in DNA: TGTGCCAGCAGTGGCCCCCCGGGGTCCGATACGCAGTATTTT. Protein sequence: CASSGPPGSDTQYF.

The V gene is TRBV11-2, the J gene TRBJ2-7, with TRBD2 matching 9 bases. The germline gives CDR1 SGHAT, CDR2 FQNNGV. J lost 2 bases, V lost 10 bases, and 9 bases had no gene match. The CDR3 length is 14 residues. CDR3 DNA sequence: TGTGCCACGCTAAGAGCGGGAGGCCCCTACGAGCAGTACTTC. It specifies CATLRAGGPYEQYF.

CDR3 in DNA: TGTGCCAGCAGCTTTGACCCGGCCGTAGGAGGACAGTACTTC. It is translated as CASSFDPAVGGQYF. The rearrangement uses TRBV11-2 and TRBJ2-5; TRBD2 might be the D (5 bases). V gave up 3 bases and J gave up 11 bases, with 19 bases separating them. Per the germline V gene, CDR1 is SGHAT and CDR2 is FQNNGV. The CDR3 sequence is 14 residues long.

The rearrangement uses TRBV11-2 and TRBJ2-1; D remains unclear. Germline loops: CDR1 SGHAT, CDR2 FQNNGV. This CDR3 spans 16 amino acids. V dropped 5 bases and J dropped 0 bases, with 14 bases sitting between them. The CDR3 loop is CASSALPVSSYNEQFF. For the CDR3, the DNA is TGTGCCAGCAGCGCTCTCCCGGTTAGCTCCTACAATGAGCAGTTCTTC.

The rearrangement links TRBV27 to TRBJ2-7; 9 bases fit TRBD1. V gave up 4 bases and J gave up 0 bases; unmatched junction bases: 4. This CDR3 contains 15 residues. Per germline, CDR1 MNHEY and CDR2 SMNVEV (reference sequence). The CDR3 reads CASSSPGQGSYEQYF. As DNA, the CDR3 is TGTGCCAGCAGTTCTCCGGGACAGGGCTCCTACGAGCAGTACTTC.

The rearrangement joins TRBV6-6 to TRBJ2-5; either TRBD1 or TRBD2 may supply D (5 bases each). This CDR3 is built from 15 residues. The germline V gene encodes CDR1 MNHNY and CDR2 SVGAGI (reference sequence). Trimming stripped 5 bases from V and 0 bases from J, with 13 bases between. CDR3 sequence: CASSAGEGYQETQYF. The CDR3 DNA sequence: TGTGCCAGCAGTGCCGGTGAGGGGTACCAAGAGACCCAGTACTTC.